These 27 T cell receptor beta chains came from one sample sequenced in a study of cytomegalovirus exposure and HLA in healthy donors. Amplification used 60 Vbeta primers and 13 Jbeta primers. Here immunoSEQ multiplex PCR was the method, and the copy in TCRdb shows in-frame clones only, minus some. The table has some 110,000 clones, approximately 79% seen once; the top ten hold under 2.5%. The sample was PBMCs. The source of these receptors is a man aged 25-45 years in good health and CMV-seronegative.

This sequence joins TRBV28 and TRBJ2-1; TRBD2 matches 9 bases. The junction had 5 bases not matched to a gene; V was cut back by 2 bases and J by 3 bases. CDR3 size: 16 residues. Germline CDR1 MDHEN, CDR2 SYDVKM. The CDR3 loop reads CASSLGLAGRYNEQFF. The CDR3 region has the DNA TGTGCCAGCAGTTTAGGGCTAGCGGGGCGCTACAATGAGCAGTTCTTC.

The chain carries TRBV4-3 and TRBJ2-6; 9 positions agree with TRBD1. The CDR3 has 16 residues. Germline CDR1 is LGHNA and CDR2 is YSLEER. V gave up 7 bases and J gave up 2 bases; unmatched junction bases: 6. The CDR3 sequence: CASTQTGGTGANVLTF. CDR3 bases: TGCGCCAGCACCCAGACAGGGGGGACTGGGGCCAACGTCCTGACTTTC.

This clone was counted only a few times. The chain links TRBV9 to TRBJ2-7, with TRBD1 matching over 7 bases. Germline CDR1 SGDLS, CDR2 YYNGEE. The CDR3 totals 15 residues. Germline trimming cut 0 bases from V and 3 bases from J; bases unmatched to any gene: 6. DNA for the CDR3: TGTGCCAGCAGCGTAGAAGGGACAGAAGTCTACGAGCAGTACTTC. This gives the protein CASSVEGTEVYEQYF.

The gene calls are TRBV10-1 and TRBJ1-2; no clear D. The V gene's germline CDR1 is WNHNN and CDR2 SYGVQD (reference sequence). With 3 bases removed from V and 4 bases from J, the gap between germline ends came to 15 bases. The CDR3 is 15 amino acids. CDR3 in DNA: TGCGCCAGCAGTGATCCAGTCGGGGAGTCCTATGGCTACACCTTC. As protein: CASSDPVGESYGYTF.

The V gene is TRBV28, the J gene TRBJ2-3; 10 bases agree with TRBD2. The germline V gene encodes CDR1 MDHEN and CDR2 SYDVKM. This CDR3 comprises 17 residues. After removal of 5 bases from V and 2 bases from J, the junction contained 10 bases not matched to a gene. The CDR3, as DNA: TGTGCCAGCAGTCTAGCGGGGGCCCTCGGGAACACAGATACGCAGTATTTT. Translated: CASSLAGALGNTDTQYF.

As regards this clone: An end of the junction differs from the germline gene, which may be a read error. The V and J genes are TRBV7-9 and TRBJ1-1; 8 nucleotides match TRBD1. CDR3 length: 16 amino acids. The V gene's germline CDR1 is SEHNR and CDR2 FQNEAQ (reference sequence). The CDR3 sequence: CSSSLPLPGGNTEAFF. CDR3 coding DNA: TGTTCCAGCAGCTTACCCCTCCCAGGGGGCAACACTGAAGCTTTCTTT.

The genes are TRBV2 and TRBJ2-7; no clear D. Germline CDR1 reads SNHLY; CDR2 reads FYNNEI. The CDR3 has 11 amino acids. V was trimmed by 7 bases and J by 4 bases, leaving 8 bases between them. The CDR3 is CASKWAYEQYF. The CDR3 nucleotides read TGTGCCAGCAAATGGGCTTACGAGCAGTACTTC.

V and J are TRBV29-1 and TRBJ2-3, with a tentative D call TRBD1 (7 bases). V gave up 7 bases and J gave up 4 bases, with 15 bases separating them. The CDR3 extends over 13 amino acids. Germline lookup yields CDR1 SQVTM and CDR2 ANQGSEA. The CDR3 is CSGLGGGSDTQYF. In nucleotides, the CDR3 is TGCAGCGGGCTCGGAGGGGGCTCAGATACGCAGTATTTT.

This clone was seen only a few times. The CDR3 coding sequence is TGTGCCAGCAAGATCGACAGGGAAAGCGAGCAGTACTTC. Amino acid sequence: CASKIDRESEQYF. The chain employs TRBV5-4 and TRBJ2-7; the match to TRBD1 covers 7 bases. V shed 6 bases, J shed 6 bases, and the junction held 9 bases outside the gene matches. Germline lookup yields CDR1 SGHNT and CDR2 YYREEE (reference sequence). This CDR3 contains 13 residues.

The J gene is TRBJ1-4, the V gene TRBV11-2, with D maybe TRBD1 (6 bases). The germline V gene has CDR1 SGHAT and CDR2 FQNNGV. The CDR3 contains 14 residues. Trimming left V 5 bases short and J 8 bases short, with 15 bases between. CDR3 DNA sequence: TGTGCCAGCAGCAATAGCCGGGACACGGAAAAACTGTTTTTT. Its protein product is CASSNSRDTEKLFF.

The table lists this clone with a few counts. CDR3: CASRRDRAYGYTF. Written as DNA, the CDR3 is TGTGCCAGCCGTCGGGACAGAGCCTATGGCTACACCTTC. The chain links TRBV28 to TRBJ1-2; 7 bases match TRBD1. Germline CDR1 reads MDHEN; CDR2 reads SYDVKM. V shed 8 bases, J shed 4 bases, and the junction held 7 bases outside the gene matches. This CDR3 is built from 13 residues.

The rearrangement links TRBV4-1 to TRBJ2-7; the D gene is possibly TRBD2 (5 bases). Per the germline V gene, CDR1 is MGHRA and CDR2 is YSYEKL. The CDR3 contains 16 residues. Trimming cost V 0 bases and J 5 bases, with 17 bases left between them. The CDR3 nucleotides read TGCGCCAGCAGCCAAGAAATCTTAGAGGGTCCCAACGAGCAGTACTTC. This translates into CASSQEILEGPNEQYF.

The genes are TRBV5-4 and TRBJ2-2, with a possible D match to TRBD1 (6 bases). The V gene's germline CDR1 is SGHNT and CDR2 YYREEE (reference sequence). The CDR3 has 15 residues. The V end lost 0 bases, the J end lost 4 bases, and 10 bases lay between the germline ends. The CDR3 sequence: CASSLEVTGTGELFF. The DNA of the CDR3 is TGTGCCAGCAGCTTGGAGGTGACAGGCACCGGGGAGCTGTTTTTT.

This rearrangement joins TRBV6-4 to TRBJ2-7; 7 bases align to TRBD1. The V gene end was trimmed by 3 bases and the J gene end by 0 bases; junction bases not matched to a gene: 5. The germline V gene has CDR1 MRHNA and CDR2 SNTAGT. The CDR3 is made up of 15 amino acids. This CDR3 is CASSDPQGVSYEQYF. The DNA for the CDR3 is TGTGCCAGCAGTGATCCTCAGGGGGTCTCCTACGAGCAGTACTTC.

V is TRBV5-1 and J is TRBJ2-7, with 8 positions matching TRBD2. The CDR3 spans 16 residues. The V segment lost 4 bases and the J segment 2 bases; nucleotides outside the gene matches: 11. Germline values: CDR1 SGHRS, CDR2 YFSETQ. CDR3 region: CASSLIPGGDTYEQYF. The CDR3 DNA reads TGCGCCAGCAGCCTCATTCCGGGGGGGGATACCTACGAGCAGTACTTC.

This clone was seen a few times. The chain links TRBV10-3 to TRBJ2-5; 7 bases map to TRBD2. Germline loops: CDR1 ENHRY, CDR2 SYGVKD. The CDR3 is 15 amino acids. V lost 3 bases, J lost 5 bases, and 9 bases stayed unmatched. CDR3 amino acids: CAISDSGTTRETQYF. The CDR3 nucleotides are TGTGCCATCAGTGATTCCGGGACTACGAGGGAGACCCAGTACTTC.

Comments on this clone: One end of the junction is discordant with germline, which a read error may explain. The chain is built from TRBV7-9 and TRBJ1-2; a weak D match, TRBD1 (5 bases). This CDR3 is 15 amino acids long. The germline gives CDR1 SEHNR, CDR2 FQNEAQ (reference sequence). The CDR3 DNA is TGTTCCAGCAGCTTCACACAGGACCCCAGTGGTGGCTACACCTTC. It is translated as CSSSFTQDPSGGYTF.

This chain connects TRBV6-1 to TRBJ1-6, with a weak D call TRBD1 (6 bases). V shed 4 bases and J shed 0 bases, with 19 bases lying between them. This CDR3 comprises 19 residues. Germline V gives CDR1 MNHNS, CDR2 SASEGT. The CDR3, as DNA: TGTGCCAGCAGTGGGGGACCCGGGACACCGTTCTCCTATAATTCACCCCTCCACTTT. Its protein product is CASSGGPGTPFSYNSPLHF.

The V gene is TRBV27, the J gene TRBJ2-7; TRBD2 might be the D (6 bases). This CDR3 spans 13 amino acids. Between the trimmed V and J ends, which lost 3 bases and 7 bases, there was a span of 13 bases. Per the germline V gene, CDR1 is MNHEY and CDR2 is SMNVEV (reference sequence). In DNA form, the CDR3 reads TGTGCCAGCAGTTTGGGGCAGGGAGGAGAGCAGTACTTC. Translation: CASSLGQGGEQYF.

The V and J genes are TRBV28 and TRBJ2-1; D might be TRBD1 (6 bases). CDR3 length: 16 amino acids. Looked up from germline, CDR1 is MDHEN and CDR2 is SYDVKM. Deletions cut 2 bases from V and 8 bases from J, with 19 bases between. The CDR3 DNA sequence: TGTGCCAGCAGTTTAGGGCCAGGGGTGGTTGGGGATGAGCAGTTCTTC. Its protein is CASSLGPGVVGDEQFF.

The chain links TRBV7-2 to TRBJ2-1, with D perhaps TRBD2 (5 bases). The V end was cut by 1 base, the J end by 5 bases, with 6 bases between. CDR1 is SGHTA, CDR2 FQGNSA, per germline. The CDR3 has 13 residues. The CDR3 region is CASSLVGNNEQFF. The CDR3 DNA reads TGTGCCAGCAGCTTAGTCGGGAACAATGAGCAGTTCTTC.

J is TRBJ1-2 and V is TRBV6-5; tentative D call: TRBD1 (6 bases). The CDR3 is 15 residues long. The germline V gene has CDR1 MNHEY and CDR2 SVGAGI. V dropped 1 base and J dropped 7 bases, with 16 bases sitting between them. This chain's CDR3 is CASSYFNTGKGGYTF. The CDR3 DNA follows: TGTGCCAGCAGTTACTTCAATACAGGGAAGGGTGGCTACACCTTC.

The chain recombines TRBV7-2 with TRBJ2-3, with unresolved D. V was clipped by 3 bases and J by 2 bases, with 15 bases between them. CDR1 is SGHTA and CDR2 is FQGNSA in the germline V gene. This CDR3 has 16 amino acids. The CDR3 DNA follows: TGTGCCAGCAGCTTCCGCCAGTTACAGAACACAGATACGCAGTATTTT. It yields the protein CASSFRQLQNTDTQYF. The full variable domain, in which reference TRBV7-2 and TRBJ2-3 provide the parts outside the CDR3, is GAGVSQSPSNKVTEKGKDVELRCDPISGHTALYWYRQSLGQGLEFLIYFQGNSAPDKSGLPSDRFSAERTGGSVSTLTIQRTQQEDSAVYLCASSFRQLQNTDTQYFGPGTRLTVL.

This clone has only one observation. The rearrangement links TRBV28 to TRBJ2-1; TRBD2 matches 9 bases. CDR1 MDHEN and CDR2 SYDVKM come from the germline V gene. This CDR3 spans 16 amino acids. The V and J ends lost 1 base and 6 bases, in that order; junction bases with no gene match: 7. DNA for the CDR3: TGTGCCAGCAGTTTATTTCGGGGCGGGGGGGCCAATGAGCAGTTCTTC. Its translation: CASSLFRGGGANEQFF.

This sequence joins TRBV7-9 and TRBJ2-5; 7 positions match TRBD2. The trim removed 5 bases at V and 2 bases at J, leaving 8 bases unmatched. This CDR3 region has 15 residues. Looked up from germline, CDR1 is SEHNR and CDR2 is FQNEAQ (reference sequence). This CDR3 is CASSETGLPQETQYF. CDR3 nucleotides: TGTGCCAGCAGCGAAACGGGACTACCACAAGAGACCCAGTACTTC.

The rearrangement links TRBV9 to TRBJ2-2, with 8 bases aligning to TRBD1. The CDR3 loop spans 16 amino acids. The V and J ends lost 4 bases and 5 bases, in that order; junction bases with no gene match: 10. The germline CDR1 and CDR2 sequences are SGDLS and YYNGEE. The CDR3 coding sequence is TGTGCCAGCAGCACCCCAAGGACAGGGATAACCGGGGAGCTGTTTTTT. Residues: CASSTPRTGITGELFF.

The table lists this clone with a count of one. The genes are TRBV23-1 and TRBJ1-6; no reliable D call. TRBV23-1 is placed among ORFs of uncertain function. V gave up 2 bases and J gave up 6 bases, with 14 bases separating them. The CDR3 loop spans 16 amino acids. CDR3 nucleotides: TGCGCCAGCAGTCAACCGGGTTCCAGACTTAATTCACCCCTCCACTTT. Translation gives CASSQPGSRLNSPLHF.